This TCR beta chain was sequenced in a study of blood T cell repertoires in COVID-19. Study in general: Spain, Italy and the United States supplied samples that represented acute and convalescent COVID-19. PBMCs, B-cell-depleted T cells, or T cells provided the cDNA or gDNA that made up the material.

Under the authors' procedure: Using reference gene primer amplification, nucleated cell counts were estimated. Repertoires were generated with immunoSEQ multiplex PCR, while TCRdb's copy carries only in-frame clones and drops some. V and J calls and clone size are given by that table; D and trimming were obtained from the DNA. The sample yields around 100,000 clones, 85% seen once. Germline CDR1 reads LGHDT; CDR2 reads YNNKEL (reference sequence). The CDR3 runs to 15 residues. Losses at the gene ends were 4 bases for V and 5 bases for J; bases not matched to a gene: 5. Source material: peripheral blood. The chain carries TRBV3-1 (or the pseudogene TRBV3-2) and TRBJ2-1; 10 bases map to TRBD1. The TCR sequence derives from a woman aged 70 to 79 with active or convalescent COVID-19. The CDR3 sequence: CASSPGQGRHNEQFF. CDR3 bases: TGTGCCAGCAGCCCGGGACAGGGGAGGCACAATGAGCAGTTCTTC.